This paragraph reports one TCR beta chain. The data originate from a study of T cell responses to AZD1222 COVID-19 vaccine. Only in-frame clones appear in the TCRdb table, and some are missing; sequencing was by immunoSEQ multiplex PCR. This table has around 70,000 clones, nearly 90% appearing once. This sample comprised peripheral blood, obtained 28 days after the second AZD1222 dose. The receptor was isolated from an adult who received the AZD1222 COVID-19 vaccine.

The CDR3 nucleotides are TGTGCCAGCAGCTTCGCGGGGGACAGGCCTTATGGCTACACCTTC. This codes for CASSFAGDRPYGYTF. The chain links TRBV7-8 to TRBJ1-2, with 8 bases matching TRBD1. The germline V gene encodes CDR1 SGHVS and CDR2 FQNEAQ. This CDR3 region has 15 residues. V lost 3 bases, J lost 5 bases, and 8 bases stayed unmatched.